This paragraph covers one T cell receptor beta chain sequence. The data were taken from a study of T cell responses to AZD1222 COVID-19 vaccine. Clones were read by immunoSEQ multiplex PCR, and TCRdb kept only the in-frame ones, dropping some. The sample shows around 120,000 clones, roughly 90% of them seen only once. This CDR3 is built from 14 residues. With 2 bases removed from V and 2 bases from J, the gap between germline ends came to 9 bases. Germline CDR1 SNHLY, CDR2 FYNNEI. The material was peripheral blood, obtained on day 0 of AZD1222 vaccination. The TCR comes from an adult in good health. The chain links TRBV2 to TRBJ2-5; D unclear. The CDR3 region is CASSERTQQETQYF. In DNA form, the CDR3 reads TGTGCCAGCAGTGAAAGGACCCAGCAAGAGACCCAGTACTTC.